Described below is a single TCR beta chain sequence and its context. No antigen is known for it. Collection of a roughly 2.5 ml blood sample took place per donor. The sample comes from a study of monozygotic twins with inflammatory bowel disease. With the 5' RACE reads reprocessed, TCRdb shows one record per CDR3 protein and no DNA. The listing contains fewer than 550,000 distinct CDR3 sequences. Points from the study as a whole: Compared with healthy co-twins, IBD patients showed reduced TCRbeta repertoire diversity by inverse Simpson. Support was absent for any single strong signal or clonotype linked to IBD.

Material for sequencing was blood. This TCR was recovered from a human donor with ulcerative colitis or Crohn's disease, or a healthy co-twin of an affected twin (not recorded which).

CDR3 sequence: CASSSYSGRRADTQYF. The chain combines TRBV27 with TRBJ2-3; TCRdb indicates TRBD2, and absent DNA this call remains unverified. In germline, CDR1 is MNHEY, CDR2 SMNVEV (reference sequence). This CDR3 has 16 amino acids.